What follows are 26 T cell receptor beta chains derived from one specimen sequenced in a study of blood T cells in healthy people across ages. Combining a sample-barcoded 5' primer with a J-beta primer mix, a second PCR ran for about 7 to 12 cycles. From the 5' RACE reads, TCRdb called clonotypes with MiXCR, one entry per CDR3 protein. In the table there are about 1.6 million distinct CDR3 sequences, about 35% of which are singletons. Sequencing was performed on blood. The receptors shown here come from a woman under 40 in good health.

This clonotype was seen more than once but under ten times. This chain connects TRBV28 to TRBJ2-7; 9 nucleotides line up with TRBD2. Germline CDR1 MDHEN, CDR2 SYDVKM. The CDR3 sequence is 16 residues long. Trimming cost V 5 bases and J 7 bases; bases outside gene matches: 15. For the CDR3, the DNA is TGTGCCAGCAGTCCCCGGCCTAGCGGGATGGCCGAAGAGCAGTACTTC. This codes for CASSPRPSGMAEEQYF.

CDR3 nucleotides: TGCAGTGTAGCCGGAGACTACACAACAGATACGCAGTATTTT. Protein: CSVAGDYTTDTQYF. The chain links TRBV20-1 to TRBJ2-3, with D perhaps TRBD2 (5 bases). There are 14 residues in the CDR3. CDR1 and CDR2 from the germline V gene are DFQATT and SNEGSKA (reference sequence). Trimming pared 7 bases from V and 3 bases from J, leaving 17 bases between.

V usage is TRBV24-1 and J usage is TRBJ2-5; 10 bases agree with TRBD1. There are 14 residues in the CDR3. The germline V gene has CDR1 KGHDR and CDR2 SFDVKD. The trim removed 6 bases at V and 4 bases at J, leaving 4 bases unmatched. CDR3 nucleotides: TGTGCCACCAGTCCGACAGGGGGCCGAGAGACCCAGTACTTC. Its protein product is CATSPTGGRETQYF.

About this clonotype itself: The junction and the germline gene differ at one end; a read error may be behind it. This CDR3 is CAWSGSNQEAQYF. The CDR3 coding sequence is TGTGCCTGGAGTGGGTCAAACCAAGAGGCCCAGTACTTC. The chain uses TRBV30 and TRBJ2-5; unclear D gene. Per the germline V gene, CDR1 is GTSNPN and CDR2 is SVGIG (reference sequence). The CDR3 is 13 residues long. Using reference TRBV30 and TRBJ2-5 for the parts outside the CDR3, the full variable domain is SQTIHQWPATLVQPVGSPLSLECTVEGTSNPNLYWYRQAAGRGLQLLFYSVGIGQISSEVPQNLSASRPQDRQFILSSKKLLLSDSGFYLCAWSGSNQEAQYFGPGTRLLVL.

In its sample, this clonotype was seen many times. The chain uses TRBV2 and TRBJ2-7; 14 bases line up with TRBD2. V lost 6 bases, J lost 5 bases, and 9 bases stayed unmatched. CDR3 length: 16 residues. From germline, CDR1 is SNHLY and CDR2 FYNNEI. The CDR3 here is CASRRGLAGVKHEQYF. The CDR3 DNA follows: TGTGCCAGCAGGAGGGGACTAGCGGGAGTGAAACACGAGCAGTACTTC.

This clonotype was detected a few times. The rearrangement uses TRBV20-1 and TRBJ2-1; no firm D call. Germline lookup yields CDR1 DFQATT and CDR2 SNEGSKA (reference sequence). V lost 6 bases to trimming and J lost 10 bases, with 19 bases between them. This CDR3 spans 13 amino acids. The CDR3 DNA reads as TGCAGTGCCAGTAGGGCCCACCTCGGAGAGCAGTTCTTC. It codes for CSASRAHLGEQFF.

This clonotype occurred a few times. J is TRBJ1-6 and V is TRBV28; D remains unclear. Per germline, CDR1 MDHEN and CDR2 SYDVKM. V gave up 5 bases and J gave up 8 bases, with 4 bases separating them. The CDR3 covers 11 residues. CDR3 coding DNA: TGTGCCAGCAGTGTATATTCACCCCTCCACTTT. The encoded protein is CASSVYSPLHF.

The chain has TRBV6-5 and TRBJ2-7; TRBD1 aligns across 7 bases. V trimming: 6 bases; J trimming: 3 bases; junction bases outside the gene matches: 14. Germline loops: CDR1 MNHEY, CDR2 SVGAGI. The CDR3 sequence is 16 residues long. CDR3 in DNA: TGTGCCAGCAGCCGCTACTCCGGGACAGCACTCTACGAGCAGTACTTC. This translates into CASSRYSGTALYEQYF.

The V gene is TRBV2, the J gene TRBJ2-7; 8 nucleotides match TRBD1. Germline V lookup: CDR1 SNHLY, CDR2 FYNNEI. The CDR3 spans 14 residues. With 7 bases clipped from V and 2 bases from J, the junction kept 7 bases outside the gene matches. CDR3 nucleotide sequence: TGTGCCAGCACGGAGCAGGGGGCTACCTACGAGCAGTACTTC. Its protein product is CASTEQGATYEQYF.

This chain links TRBV6-1 with TRBJ2-7; 7 bases map to TRBD1. This CDR3 contains 18 residues. Germline values: CDR1 MNHNS, CDR2 SASEGT. With V trimmed by 6 bases and J by 2 bases, 19 bases remained unmatched. Here the CDR3 reads CASSQELPGQTIPYEQYF. CDR3 in DNA: TGTGCCAGCAGCCAAGAGTTACCGGGACAGACAATCCCCTACGAGCAGTACTTC.

This chain links TRBV7-9 with TRBJ1-6; D is ambiguous. Germline lookup yields CDR1 SEHNR and CDR2 FQNEAQ (reference sequence). Trimming pared 9 bases from V and 9 bases from J, leaving 12 bases between. CDR3 length: 12 amino acids. This CDR3 reads CASTKPPSPLHF. The CDR3 DNA follows: TGTGCCAGTACCAAACCCCCTTCACCCCTCCACTTT.

The V and J genes are TRBV27 and TRBJ1-5; maybe TRBD1 (6 bases). Germline V lookup: CDR1 MNHEY, CDR2 SMNVEV (reference sequence). This CDR3 is built from 15 residues. Trimming stripped 9 bases from V and 0 bases from J, with 15 bases between. The CDR3 coding sequence is TGTGCCAGGGACCGGGACAAAGATAGCAATCAGCCCCAGCATTTT. Translated: CARDRDKDSNQPQHF.

A few counts support this clonotype. The chain employs TRBV6-1 and TRBJ2-7, with 7 bases identical to TRBD1. The CDR3 sequence is 14 residues long. V lost 3 bases, J lost 4 bases, and 6 bases stayed unmatched. Germline assignment: CDR1 MNHNS and CDR2 SASEGT. Here the CDR3 reads CASSDRGQNYEQYF. In DNA form, the CDR3 reads TGTGCCAGCAGTGATCGGGGACAGAATTACGAGCAGTACTTC.

To note about this clonotype: One base away lies a much larger clone, so this may be a sequencing read error. The chain combines TRBV21-1 with TRBJ1-6; the D call of TRBD1 is as the table states it, not checked on the DNA. TRBV21-1 is noted as a pseudogene. The CDR3 loop spans 18 amino acids. Written as DNA, the CDR3 is TGTGCCAGCAGCAAATACGGTGGGACCGGCCCCTATAATTCACCCCTCCACTTT. As protein: CASSKYGGTGPYNSPLHF.

This clonotype appeared a few times. The genes are TRBV6-5 and TRBJ2-1, with TRBD2 matching over 8 bases. The CDR3 contains 15 residues. The V and J ends lost 7 bases and 3 bases, in that order; junction bases with no gene match: 8. Germline V CDR1 and CDR2: MNHEY, SVGAGI. CDR3 region: CASMLGLGDYNEQFF. CDR3 sequence (DNA): TGTGCCAGCATGTTGGGACTAGGAGACTACAATGAGCAGTTCTTC.

A single count supports this clonotype. The J gene is TRBJ1-1, the V gene TRBV20-1; tentatively, D is TRBD1 (5 bases). This CDR3 spans 14 amino acids. Trimming left V 4 bases short and J 4 bases short, with 16 bases between. The germline gives CDR1 DFQATT, CDR2 SNEGSKA (reference sequence). CDR3 sequence (DNA): TGCAGTGCTACAGGGTTAAAAGGGGTCACTGAAGCTTTCTTT. Translating it yields CSATGLKGVTEAFF.

On this clonotype: Mismatch with germline at one junction end may stem from a read error. The chain is built from TRBV3-1 and TRBJ2-5; D is unclear. Looked up from germline, CDR1 is LGHDT and CDR2 is YNNKEL (reference sequence). This CDR3 is built from 14 residues. CDR3 in DNA: TGTGCCTGCAGCCAAGATCCCAGTCGGGAGACCCAGTACTTC. It translates to CACSQDPSRETQYF.

The chain is built from TRBV12-3 or TRBV12-4 and TRBJ2-1, with D unclear. The CDR3 is 11 residues long. V lost 2 bases and J 15 bases, leaving 11 bases between the germline ends. The CDR3 here is CASSLSGKRFF. The CDR3 coding sequence is TGTGCCAGCAGTTTATCTGGGAAGCGGTTCTTC.

The chain couples TRBV6-1 to TRBJ2-7, with 13 bases aligning to TRBD2. After removal of 4 bases from V and 0 bases from J, the junction contained 9 bases not matched to a gene. The CDR3 runs to 18 residues. The germline CDR1 and CDR2 sequences are MNHNS and SASEGT. CDR3 nucleotides: TGTGCCAGCAGTGGAGGGACAGGGACTAGCGGGGTCTCCTACGAGCAGTACTTC. It codes for CASSGGTGTSGVSYEQYF.

In regard to this clonotype: A single base separates this from a much larger clone, so it may be a read error. The rearrangement joins TRBV12-3 or TRBV12-4 to TRBJ2-3, with 13 bases that match TRBD2. CDR3 length equals 17 residues. CDR3 loop: CASSYPTSGRIADMQYF. The CDR3 nucleotides read TGTGCCAGCAGTTACCCGACTAGCGGGAGGATTGCAGATATGCAGTATTTT.

This clonotype was counted only a few times. J is TRBJ1-2 and V is TRBV19, with a possible D match to TRBD1 (6 bases). Germline assignment: CDR1 LNHDA and CDR2 SQIVND (reference sequence). The CDR3 has 15 amino acids. The germline V and J ends were trimmed by 7 bases and 4 bases, with 19 bases remaining between them. This CDR3 is CASTRQAREGYGYTF. CDR3 nucleotide sequence: TGTGCCAGTACTCGACAGGCCAGAGAAGGCTATGGCTACACCTTC.

The genes are TRBV18 and TRBJ2-7, with 7 positions matching TRBD2. Germline V gives CDR1 KGHSH, CDR2 LQKENI. The trim removed 6 bases at V and 5 bases at J, leaving 7 bases unmatched. This CDR3 spans 13 amino acids. The CDR3 sequence: CASSLQAGNEQYF. CDR3 in DNA: TGTGCCAGCTCCCTCCAAGCGGGGAACGAGCAGTACTTC.

The sample holds many counts of this clonotype. This chain joins TRBV4-2 and TRBJ2-7; TRBD2 is a possible D gene (6 bases). This CDR3 has 14 amino acids. The V end was cut by 1 base, the J end by 4 bases, with 11 bases between. Germline V lookup: CDR1 LGHNA, CDR2 YNFKEQ. CDR3 coding DNA: TGTGCCAGCAGCCAAGGTCGGGAGACGTACGAGCAGTACTTC. This translates into CASSQGRETYEQYF.

This chain uses TRBV2 with TRBJ2-5; TRBD2 agrees at 13 bases. In germline, CDR1 is SNHLY, CDR2 FYNNEI. The ends lost 4 bases at V and 5 bases at J; junction bases unmatched: 4. The CDR3 is 15 amino acids. The CDR3 DNA is TGTGCCAGCAGTGTGGGACTAGCGGGGAAGGAGACCCAGTACTTC. It translates to CASSVGLAGKETQYF.

As to this clonotype: The final CDR3 position lacks the conserved phenylalanine or tryptophan, pointing to a likely read error. The chain is built from TRBV20-1 and TRBJ2-5, with TRBD2 matching over 13 bases. Trimming took 6 bases from V and 6 from J; bases not matched to a gene: 13. Germline CDR1 reads DFQATT; CDR2 reads SNEGSKA (reference sequence). The CDR3 extends over 16 amino acids. In DNA, the CDR3 is TGCAGTGCGCGGGCGTCACTAGCGGGGGGGCTAAAGACCCAGTACTGC. It translates to CSARASLAGGLKTQYC.

The chain has TRBV7-6 and TRBJ1-1; 10 nucleotides align to TRBD1. V dropped 4 bases and J dropped 7; count of bases not matched to a gene: 9. The CDR3 is 15 amino acids. In germline, CDR1 is SGHVS, CDR2 FNYEAQ. CDR3 in DNA: TGTGCCAGCAGCTCAAGGACAGGGGGAGGGGATGAAGCTTTCTTT. This sequence encodes CASSSRTGGGDEAFF. The full variable domain, completed using reference TRBV7-6 and TRBJ1-1, is GAGVSQSPRYKVTKRGQDVALRCDPISGHVSLYWYRQALGQGPEFLTYFNYEAQQDKSGLPNDRFSAERPEGSISTLTIQRTEQRDSAMYRCASSSRTGGGDEAFFGQGTRLTVV.